This TCR beta chain was documented in a study of blood T cell repertoires in COVID-19. V lost 0 bases to trimming and J lost 3 bases, with 14 bases between them. CDR1 is MGHRA and CDR2 is YSYEKL in the germline V gene. CDR3 size: 16 residues. Under the authors' procedure: From reference gene primer amplification, estimates of nucleated cell counts were derived. The method was immunoSEQ multiplex PCR; TCRdb's version includes in-frame clones alone and lacks a portion of them. D and trimming come from the DNA, and the V and J calls and clone size come from that table. Here the sample spans approximately 77,000 clones, roughly 90% being singletons.

This chain connects TRBV4-1 to TRBJ1-2, with D perhaps matching TRBD1 (6 bases). Sample: peripheral blood. The sequence was obtained from a man aged 50 or older with active COVID-19. CDR3 bases: TGCGCCAGCAGCCAAGAAGAGAATCAGGGGTACTATGGCTACACCTTC. Translating gives CASSQEENQGYYGYTF.